The 9 T cell receptor beta chains reported below all come from one sample, sequenced in a study of blood T cell repertoires in COVID-19 (TCRdb year 2020). The method was the immunoSEQ multiplex PCR assay. The clones in this table, taken by TCRdb from immuneACCESS, are in-frame only. Not every clone is retained; where verified, under half of the shortfall comes from an unresolved V gene, and the cause of the rest is unknown. The sample has some 68,000 clones on record, around 90% of them singletons. The ten largest clones represent 0.52% of the sample. Sequencing was performed on peripheral blood. These TCRs come from a man aged 50-59 years with COVID-19, enrolled during active disease.

This chain uses TRBV19 with TRBJ2-1; 8 bases match TRBD2. Per the germline V gene, CDR1 is LNHDA and CDR2 is SQIVND (reference sequence). This CDR3 region has 18 residues. The ends lost 8 bases at V and 0 bases at J; junction bases unmatched: 15. The CDR3 region is CASLPASGPKSSYNEQFF. CDR3 nucleotides: TGTGCCAGTCTCCCGGCTAGCGGGCCGAAATCCTCCTACAATGAGCAGTTCTTC.

The V and J genes are TRBV29-1 and TRBJ2-1, with TRBD2 matching 13 bases. The trim removed 2 bases at V and 10 bases at J, leaving 14 bases unmatched. Per the germline V gene, CDR1 is SQVTM and CDR2 is ANQGSEA. This CDR3 has 17 amino acids. CDR3 sequence: CSVERLAGGGGEGEQFF. Written as DNA, the CDR3 is TGCAGCGTTGAAAGACTAGCGGGAGGAGGAGGTGAGGGGGAGCAGTTCTTC.

The rearrangement links TRBV9 to TRBJ2-1; 9 bases are a match to TRBD2. From germline, CDR1 is SGDLS and CDR2 YYNGEE. The CDR3 loop spans 16 amino acids. Germline trimming cut 0 bases from V and 9 bases from J; bases unmatched to any gene: 10. The CDR3 here is CASSVAPSGRGGEQFF. The CDR3 DNA reads TGTGCCAGCAGCGTAGCCCCTAGCGGGCGGGGGGGTGAGCAGTTCTTC.

V and J are TRBV25-1 and TRBJ1-5, with 8 bases matching TRBD1. Unmatched junction bases numbered 5, after V lost 2 bases and J lost 2 bases. The CDR3 loop spans 16 amino acids. Per germline, CDR1 MGHDK and CDR2 SYGVNS. CDR3 loop: CASSEPSGGGNQPQHF. As DNA, the CDR3 is TGTGCCAGCAGTGAACCCTCAGGGGGCGGCAATCAGCCCCAGCATTTT.

Details on this clone: Other DNA sequences of this sample code for an identical CDR3. The chain joins TRBV5-1 to TRBJ2-1, with D tentatively TRBD2 (6 bases). This CDR3 contains 15 residues. Germline V CDR1 and CDR2: SGHRS, YFSETQ. Deletions cut 0 bases from V and 0 bases from J, with 7 bases between. The CDR3 region has the DNA TGCGCCAGCAGCTTGGGTAGCGGCTCCTACAATGAGCAGTTCTTC. Protein: CASSLGSGSYNEQFF.

On this clone itself: In the same sample, other DNA sequences code for this CDR3. The genes are TRBV3-1 (or the pseudogene TRBV3-2) and TRBJ2-7; 10 positions agree with TRBD2. Germline V gives CDR1 LGHDT, CDR2 YNNKEL (reference sequence). J gave up 1 base and V 1 base, and 1 base lay outside the gene matches. The CDR3 has 15 residues. This CDR3 reads CASSQGTSGSYEQYF. CDR3 nucleotides: TGTGCCAGCAGCCAAGGGACTAGCGGATCCTACGAGCAGTACTTC.

The chain carries TRBV29-1 and TRBJ1-3, with D perhaps matching TRBD1 (5 bases). CDR3 length equals 12 residues. Trimming cost V 3 bases and J 9 bases, with 12 bases left between them. Looked up from germline, CDR1 is SQVTM and CDR2 is ANQGSEA. CDR3 DNA sequence: TGCAGCGTTGAGTCCAGGGCTGGCACCATATATTTT. Amino acid sequence: CSVESRAGTIYF.

This chain uses TRBV29-1 with TRBJ2-7; TRBD1 might be the D (7 bases). The V gene's germline CDR1 is SQVTM and CDR2 ANQGSEA. CDR3 size: 16 residues. V was shortened by 6 bases and J by 0 bases, with 21 bases between the two germline ends. Here the CDR3 DNA reads TGCAGCGTAGCAGGGTGGCAGGGGGGTTTCTCCTACGAGCAGTACTTC. This codes for CSVAGWQGGFSYEQYF.

The chain is built from TRBV19 and TRBJ1-4; 9 bases are a match to TRBD1. Germline V CDR1 and CDR2: LNHDA, SQIVND (reference sequence). Unmatched junction bases numbered 4, after V lost 3 bases and J lost 5 bases. This CDR3 is 15 amino acids long. CDR3 in amino acids: CASSMSGQGNEKLFF. The CDR3 DNA follows: TGTGCCAGTAGTATGAGCGGACAGGGGAATGAAAAACTGTTTTTT.